A selection of T cell receptor beta chains follows, all from one sample in a study of monozygotic twins with inflammatory bowel disease. From its re-call of the 5' RACE reads, TCRdb lists each CDR3 protein once, without DNA. The table counts fewer than 400,000 distinct CDR3 sequences; 5.6% lies in the top ten. The material sequenced was blood. All receptors come from a human donor with ulcerative colitis or Crohn's disease, or a healthy co-twin of an affected twin (not recorded which). The CDR3 runs from the conserved cysteine through the conserved F or W.

TRBV28,TRBJ2-2,CASTDRPTGELFF
TRBV6-1,TRBJ2-7,CASSRTGGPYEQYF
TRBV5-1,TRBJ2-5,CASSPGPTSMETQYF
TRBV6-5,TRBJ1-2,CASSYLSSTVYYGYTF
TRBV6-1,TRBJ2-3,CASKGTGVDTQYF
TRBV30,TRBJ1-1,CAWSSGKAEAFF
TRBV28,TRBJ2-4,CASSTPGQGAKNIQYF
TRBV11-2,TRBJ2-3,CASRGSLGLAGPTDTQYF
TRBV29-1,TRBJ1-1,CSVTRTGDVGTEAFF
TRBV5-1,TRBJ2-7,CASSLVLAGYEQYF
TRBV7-8,TRBJ2-3,CASSSTSAADTQYF
TRBV5-1,TRBJ2-2,CASTSQGMNTGELFF
TRBV25-1,TRBJ2-1,CAPGLAGGGEQFF
TRBV20-1,TRBJ1-6,CSARDLSGKLYNSPLHF
TRBV6-5,TRBJ1-2,CASSFKFNYGYTF
TRBV7-2,TRBJ2-1,CASSLVSQEQFF
TRBV4-3,TRBJ2-1,CASSQETSGRSNEQFF
TRBV6-2/TRBV6-3,TRBJ2-7,CASSYGTDYEQYF
TRBV6-2/TRBV6-3,TRBJ1-1,CASSYSNLEAFF
TRBV5-1,TRBJ2-7,CASSRGTGGDEQYF
TRBV21-1,TRBJ1-6,CASSKALRGPNSPLHF
TRBV18,TRBJ2-7,CASSPRTSNYEQYF
TRBV6-1,TRBJ2-3,CASKPTGSTDTQYF
TRBV3-1,TRBJ2-1,CASSQAGTVWFF
TRBV28,TRBJ2-2,CASSSIRGRAAGELFF
TRBV20-1,TRBJ1-4,CSAGSGQVANEKLFF
TRBV29-1,TRBJ2-1,CSVEDRRQGYNEQFF
TRBV9,TRBJ1-6,CASSVGTKNSPLHF
TRBV7-2,TRBJ1-2,CASRETGDSGSGYTF
TRBV7-9,TRBJ2-5,CASSRDDQETQYF
TRBV5-1,TRBJ2-5,CASSLAIGGVETQYF
TRBV30,TRBJ2-2,CAWVLAGELFF
TRBV7-9,TRBJ2-7,CASSFGTSGSYEQYF
TRBV4-2,TRBJ2-2,CASSQVTMGSGPGELFF
TRBV29-1,TRBJ2-7,CSVEESLGVGYEQYF
TRBV20-1,TRBJ2-7,CSARDLGGSRVEQYF